This T cell receptor beta chain derives from a study of cytomegalovirus exposure and HLA in healthy donors. Findings and caveats of the study: Reports described diagnosis of cytomegalovirus status by the classifier as highly specific and sensitive. A later analysis, which compared TCR beta chains of equal frequency, found the HLA-associated ones more clonally expanded.

PCR primers comprised 60 Vbeta and 13 Jbeta primers. TCRdb's copy holds only in-frame clones and misses some; the assay was immunoSEQ multiplex PCR. Here the sample table reports roughly 30,000 clones. There are 14 residues in the CDR3. Trimming cost V 4 bases and J 6 bases; bases outside gene matches: 7. Germline V gives CDR1 SGHRS, CDR2 YFSETQ. As to this clone: Its antigen is not known.

The sequence derives from a female donor in good health and CMV-seronegative. V is TRBV5-1 and J is TRBJ2-3, with 8 bases fitting TRBD1. Sequenced material: PBMCs. The DNA for the CDR3 is TGCGCCAGCAGCCTCGGACAGGGCGGCGATACGCAGTATTTT. This sequence encodes CASSLGQGGDTQYF. Drawing the rest from reference TRBV5-1 and TRBJ2-3, the complete variable domain is KAGVTQTPRYLIKTRGQQVTLSCSPISGHRSVSWYQQTPGQGLQFLFEYFSETQRNKGNFPGRFSGRQFSNSRSEMNVSTLELGDSALYLCASSLGQGGDTQYFGPGTRLTVL.